The next 20 T cell receptor beta chains were all read from a single sample in a study of patients and donors after allogeneic stem cell transplantation. TCRdb used MiXCR to reprocess the RT-PCR reads, holding one entry per CDR3 protein. The repertoire has more than 150,000 distinct CDR3 sequences, 35% to 50% of them found once; the top ten carry about 33%. The sample was blood, either unsorted or a sorted T cell fraction (not recorded which). These receptors came from a human donor who was either an allogeneic HSCT recipient or a stem cell or donor lymphocyte infusion donor (not recorded which). It is not recorded whose cells these are; they may come from a transplant donor.

This clonotype was counted once. The rearrangement joins TRBV20-1 to TRBJ2-6; D is unresolved. The CDR3 extends over 14 amino acids. Germline assignment: CDR1 DFQATT and CDR2 SNEGSKA (reference sequence). The V end was cut by 0 bases, the J end by 0 bases, with 3 bases between. The CDR3 is CSARDHSGANVLTF. The CDR3 DNA follows: TGCAGTGCTAGAGATCACTCTGGGGCCAACGTCCTGACTTTC.

V is TRBV7-2 and J is TRBJ2-3, with D unclear. Trimming removed 5 bases from V and 6 bases from J, with 6 bases in between. The CDR3 runs to 11 residues. Germline values: CDR1 SGHTA, CDR2 FQGNSA. The CDR3 DNA is TGTGCCAGCAGCCATTCCGATACGCAGTATTTT. Translating it yields CASSHSDTQYF. Filled out from reference TRBV7-2 and TRBJ2-3, the complete variable domain reads GAGVSQSPSNKVTEKGKDVELRCDPISGHTALYWYRQSLGQGLEFLIYFQGNSAPDKSGLPSDRFSAERTGGSVSTLTIQRTQQEDSAVYLCASSHSDTQYFGPGTRLTVL.

The V gene is TRBV21-1, the J gene TRBJ2-7; the tabulated D call, TRBD2, remains unverified against the DNA. TRBV21-1 counts as a pseudogene. This CDR3 is 17 amino acids long. In DNA, the CDR3 is TGTGCCAGCAGCAAAGCCGGGACTAGCGGGAACTCCTACGAGCAGTACTTC. Its protein product is CASSKAGTSGNSYEQYF.

V gene TRBV5-6 combines with J gene TRBJ1-5; a possible D gene is TRBD1 (6 bases). CDR3 length: 15 amino acids. Trimming removed 4 bases from V and 5 bases from J, with 16 bases in between. The germline gives CDR1 SGHDT, CDR2 YYEEEE. The DNA for the CDR3 is TGTGCCAGCAGCCCCTGGGGGGGGCGGTATCAGCCCCAGCATTTT. Translated: CASSPWGGRYQPQHF. Full variable domain (rest looked up from reference TRBV5-6 and TRBJ1-5): DAGVTQSPTHLIKTRGQQVTLRCSPKSGHDTVSWYQQALGQGPQFIFQYYEEEERQRGNFPDRFSGHQFPNYSSELNVNALLLGDSALYLCASSPWGGRYQPQHFGDGTRLSIL.

This chain connects TRBV9 to TRBJ2-7, with unresolved D. Germline values: CDR1 SGDLS, CDR2 YYNGEE. The CDR3 has 14 amino acids. Trimming removed 0 bases at V and 6 bases at J, with 13 bases between. This CDR3 reads CASSVAWRGGEQYF. The CDR3 DNA sequence: TGTGCCAGCAGCGTAGCGTGGCGTGGCGGCGAGCAGTACTTC. The variable domain in full, with the rest retrieved from reference TRBV9 and TRBJ2-7, is DSGVTQTPKHLITATGQRVTLRCSPRSGDLSVYWYQQSLDQGLQFLIQYYNGEERAKGNILERFSAQQFPDLHSELNLSSLELGDSALYFCASSVAWRGGEQYFGPGTRLTVT.

The genes are TRBV2 and TRBJ2-2; D call uncertain. V lost 0 bases, J lost 9 bases, and 14 bases lay in between. This CDR3 is 15 amino acids long. Germline CDR1 and CDR2: SNHLY and FYNNEI. CDR3: CASSEALKRDRELFF. The CDR3 DNA follows: TGTGCCAGCAGTGAAGCGCTTAAACGTGACAGGGAGCTGTTTTTT. The full variable domain, its missing parts supplied by reference TRBV2 and TRBJ2-2, is EPEVTQTPSHQVTQMGQEVILRCVPISNHLYFYWYRQILGQKVEFLVSFYNNEISEKSEIFDDQFSVERPDGSNFTLKIRSTKLEDSAMYFCASSEALKRDRELFFGEGSRLTVL.

CDR3 amino acids: CASSYGSPGTSNQPQHF. The CDR3 DNA follows: TGTGCCAGCAGTTACGGTTCTCCGGGAACCAGCAATCAGCCCCAGCATTTT. The V and J genes are TRBV6-5 and TRBJ1-5, with D unresolved. The V end was cut by 2 bases, the J end by 1 base, with 15 bases between. Germline CDR1 reads MNHEY; CDR2 reads SVGAGI. This CDR3 comprises 17 residues.

This clonotype was recorded a few times. The chain employs TRBV12-3 or TRBV12-4 and TRBJ1-5; D is perhaps TRBD1 (5 bases). This CDR3 region has 16 residues. Trimming stripped 4 bases from V and 2 bases from J, with 15 bases between. The CDR3 spells CASSSQELGGNQPQHF. The CDR3 DNA is TGTGCCAGCAGTTCACAGGAATTAGGGGGCAATCAGCCCCAGCATTTT.

This clonotype was counted between two and nine times. The chain combines TRBV5-6 with TRBJ2-7; TRBD1 matches at 9 bases. The V segment lost 2 bases and the J segment 6 bases; nucleotides outside the gene matches: 3. Germline V gene sequence: CDR1 SGHDT, CDR2 YYEEEE. The CDR3 has 13 residues. The CDR3, as DNA: TGTGCCAGCAGCTTCCGGGACAGGGTCGAGCAGTACTTC. The encoded protein is CASSFRDRVEQYF. Combining the CDR3 with reference TRBV5-6 and TRBJ2-7 gives the whole variable domain DAGVTQSPTHLIKTRGQQVTLRCSPKSGHDTVSWYQQALGQGPQFIFQYYEEEERQRGNFPDRFSGHQFPNYSSELNVNALLLGDSALYLCASSFRDRVEQYFGPGTRLTVT.

The chain recombines TRBV12-3 or TRBV12-4 with TRBJ2-1; maybe TRBD2 (5 bases). V lost 8 bases, J lost 3 bases, and 14 bases lay in between. The CDR3 is 14 residues long. This CDR3 is CASFKGAIYNEQFF. DNA of the CDR3: TGTGCCAGCTTTAAGGGAGCAATCTACAATGAGCAGTTCTTC.

The V call is TRBV11-2, the J call TRBJ2-3; D is perhaps TRBD1 or TRBD2 (5 bases each). The CDR3 runs to 15 residues. With 5 bases removed from V and 5 bases from J, the gap between germline ends came to 17 bases. Germline V gives CDR1 SGHAT, CDR2 FQNNGV. The CDR3 region is CASSPKGTFGDTQYF. DNA for the CDR3: TGTGCCAGCAGCCCAAAGGGGACCTTTGGAGATACGCAGTATTTT.

The rearrangement uses TRBV21-1 and TRBJ1-6; the table's D call TRBD1 went unverified against the DNA. TRBV21-1 is assigned pseudogene status. CDR3 length: 13 amino acids. CDR3 residues: CAVRDGQNSPLHF. In DNA, the CDR3 is TGTGCCGTCCGGGACGGACAGAATTCACCCCTCCACTTT.

V gene TRBV6-5 combines with J gene TRBJ1-1; perhaps TRBD1 as D (6 bases). The V and J ends lost 6 bases and 4 bases respectively, with 21 bases between them. Germline V lookup: CDR1 MNHEY, CDR2 SVGAGI. The CDR3 totals 16 residues. The CDR3 loop reads CASRLPRGPAGTEAFF. CDR3 nucleotides: TGTGCCAGCAGATTACCCAGGGGCCCGGCGGGCACTGAAGCTTTCTTT.

This clonotype was seen just once. The chain joins TRBV15 to TRBJ2-1; D unresolved. The CDR3 runs to 14 residues. The germline gives CDR1 LNHNV, CDR2 YYDKDF (reference sequence). V was shortened by 0 bases and J by 4 bases, with 7 bases between the two germline ends. The CDR3 here is CATSRDSNYNEQFF. In DNA form, the CDR3 reads TGTGCCACCAGCAGAGATAGTAATTACAATGAGCAGTTCTTC.

The chain uses TRBV12-3 or TRBV12-4 and TRBJ1-6; 9 bases agree with TRBD1. The V segment lost 5 bases and the J segment 7 bases; nucleotides outside the gene matches: 9. The CDR3 runs to 16 residues. The CDR3 nucleotides are TGTGCCAGCAGTATCGGCCCGGGACAGGGCAATTCACCCCTCCACTTT. It specifies CASSIGPGQGNSPLHF.

The chain has TRBV27 and TRBJ2-1; a possible D gene is TRBD2 (6 bases). CDR1 is MNHEY, CDR2 SMNVEV, per germline (reference sequence). This CDR3 region has 14 residues. Trimming pared 7 bases from V and 3 bases from J, leaving 13 bases between. CDR3 amino acids: CASNSGDYYNEQFF. In nucleotides, the CDR3 is TGTGCCAGCAACTCGGGGGATTACTACAATGAGCAGTTCTTC.

This clonotype was seen many times. The chain has TRBV7-2 and TRBJ2-5; no clear D gene. The V end was cut by 2 bases, the J end by 5 bases, with 6 bases between. Germline lookup yields CDR1 SGHTA and CDR2 FQGNSA. There are 12 residues in the CDR3. CDR3 DNA sequence: TGTGCCAGCAGCTTACTCGCCGAGACCCAGTACTTC. Residues: CASSLLAETQYF.

The V and J genes are TRBV15 and TRBJ2-1; D possibly corresponds to TRBD2 (5 bases). The V gene's germline CDR1 is LNHNV and CDR2 YYDKDF (reference sequence). V was shortened by 6 bases and J by 5 bases, with 17 bases between the two germline ends. This CDR3 spans 15 amino acids. As DNA, the CDR3 is TGTGCCACCAGGGGGAGAGTCGGACGCGACAATGAGCAGTTCTTC. It yields the protein CATRGRVGRDNEQFF.

This clonotype was counted only a few times. J is TRBJ1-1 and V is TRBV9, with D maybe TRBD1 (6 bases). The CDR3 runs 12 residues. Trimming shortened V by 4 bases and J by 9 bases, and 13 bases separated the two germline ends. Germline values: CDR1 SGDLS, CDR2 YYNGEE. CDR3 DNA sequence: TGTGCCAGCAGCCCACAGGGAAATCAAGCTTTCTTT. Protein product: CASSPQGNQAFF.

This clonotype was seen more than once but under ten times. This chain uses TRBV12-3 or TRBV12-4 with TRBJ1-2, with 8 bases that match TRBD1. J lost 6 bases, V lost 5 bases, and 11 bases had no gene match. The CDR3 has 15 residues. The chain's CDR3 is CASSPAPTGAHGYTF. The CDR3 coding sequence is TGTGCCAGCAGTCCCGCTCCGACAGGGGCACATGGCTACACCTTC.